These 5 T cell receptor beta chains originate from one sample sequenced in a study of shared clonotypes between healthy human individuals. Profiling relied on immunoSEQ multiplex PCR, and the TCRdb table lists in-frame clones only, not all of them. The sample has nearly 1 million clones; 76% are singletons. Sequencing was carried out using memory CD4+ T cells sorted from blood. The subset: CD45RA-negative fraction. These receptors were obtained from a man younger than 35 in good health.

Points on this clone: An end of the junction does not agree with germline; a read error may underlie this. V is TRBV7-7 and J is TRBJ2-7; TRBD2 is a possible D gene (6 bases). Germline V gene lookup returns CDR1 SSHAT and CDR2 FNYEAQ (reference sequence). The CDR3 runs to 17 residues. The CDR3 loop is CASSLGSPGGVSYEQYF. The DNA for the CDR3 is TGTGCTAGCAGCTTAGGGTCCCCTGGCGGGGTCTCCTACGAGCAGTACTTC.

The J gene is TRBJ2-2, the V gene TRBV30; no firm D call. Germline loops: CDR1 GTSNPN, CDR2 SVGIG (reference sequence). The CDR3 extends over 14 amino acids. V dropped 4 bases and J dropped 6 bases, with 15 bases sitting between them. The CDR3: CAWMGSRWAGELFF. The CDR3 region has the DNA TGTGCCTGGATGGGCAGTCGTTGGGCCGGGGAGCTGTTTTTT.

V usage is TRBV9 and J usage is TRBJ2-7; D remains unclear. Germline V CDR1 and CDR2: SGDLS, YYNGEE. This CDR3 has 14 residues. V gave up 3 bases and J gave up 4 bases, with 14 bases separating them. DNA of the CDR3: TGTGCCAGCAGCGCCCAAGCAGGCCTGTACGAGCAGTACTTC. Translated, it gives CASSAQAGLYEQYF.

The rearrangement joins TRBV29-1 to TRBJ1-2; the D is unclear. CDR3 length: 11 amino acids. The germline CDR1 and CDR2 sequences are SQVTM and ANQGSEA. V was cut by 4 bases and J by 5 bases, with 8 bases left in between. The CDR3 coding sequence is TGCAGCGTTGGGAGCGAATATGGCTACACCTTC. It codes for CSVGSEYGYTF. The full variable domain, its missing parts supplied by reference TRBV29-1 and TRBJ1-2, is SAVISQKPSRDICQRGTSLTIQCQVDSQVTMMFWYRQQPGQSLTLIATANQGSEATYESGFVIDKFPISRPNLTFSTLTVSNMSPEDSSIYLCSVGSEYGYTFGSGTRLTVV.

The CDR3 DNA sequence: TGCAGCGTTGGGACATATTTCTACAATGAGCAGTTCTTC. Translated: CSVGTYFYNEQFF. The chain recombines TRBV29-1 with TRBJ2-1; a weak D match, TRBD1 (5 bases). V was shortened by 4 bases and J by 3 bases, with 10 bases between the two germline ends. The CDR3 covers 13 residues. Germline CDR1 SQVTM, CDR2 ANQGSEA.